This T cell receptor beta chain was sequenced in a study of T cell changes during pregnancy in multiple sclerosis (dated by TCRdb to the late 2010s). About the study as a whole: Changes in the T cell repertoire over the course of pregnancy were examined in this study in women with multiple sclerosis.

The protocol used for the library was the immunoSEQ multiplex PCR assay. TCRdb took this table from immuneACCESS and kept in-frame rearrangements with V and J called. Such tables lack part of the clones; where checked against another copy, unresolved V genes explain under half of the gap, and the rest is unexplained. In this sample the table shows about 70,000 clones, about 94% of which occur a single time. Jointly, the top ten make up approximately 0.63% of the sample. Concerning this clone itself: Its antigen is unknown. No much larger clonotype is one base removed from it; base qualities were not supplied.

V is cut back by 2 bases and J by 3 bases, with 6 bases in the junction unmatched. CDR1 and CDR2 are drawn from the germline V gene (reference sequence): MNHNY, SVGAGI. From the cysteine up to the phenylalanine, the CDR3 has a length of 16 residues. Of the read, only the CDR3 DNA is kept; its 48 bases are in frame from base 1. The TCR originated in a female donor with multiple sclerosis, enrolled in a pregnancy study. The sample was peripheral blood, taken in the third trimester of pregnancy. This sequence uses TRBV6-6 and TRBJ2-3, and 9 bases in between align with TRBD1. The DNA reads as follows: TGTGCCAGCAGTTACCCGGACAGGGGCGCAACAGATACGCAGTATTTT. Its coded protein is CASSYPDRGATDTQYF.